The 30 T cell receptor beta chains below were found in one sample sequenced in a study of T cell responses to AZD1222 COVID-19 vaccine. Using immunoSEQ multiplex PCR, the repertoire was profiled, and TCRdb retains in-frame clones only, with some absent. Among some 160,000 clones listed, about 92% were seen once. Here the sequenced sample was peripheral blood, taken on day 0 of AZD1222 vaccination. The receptor set was obtained from an adult in good health.

The chain uses TRBV7-9 and TRBJ2-3, with TRBD1 matching 9 bases. The CDR3 spans 18 residues. V was clipped by 1 base and J by 1 base; unmatched bases: 9. The germline gives CDR1 SEHNR, CDR2 FQNEAQ (reference sequence). The CDR3 region has the DNA TGTGCCAGCAGCTTAGTACCGCTAAGGACAGGGGGCACAGATACGCAGTATTTT. Its translation is CASSLVPLRTGGTDTQYF.

The chain couples TRBV7-2 to TRBJ2-5; TRBD1 aligns across 7 bases. With 4 bases clipped from V and 4 bases from J, the junction kept 6 bases outside the gene matches. The CDR3 length is 14 residues. CDR1 SGHTA and CDR2 FQGNSA come from the germline V gene. The CDR3 DNA follows: TGTGCCAGCAGCTCCTACAGGGGATCAGAGACCCAGTACTTC. This gives the protein CASSSYRGSETQYF.

The chain carries TRBV15 and TRBJ2-6; D remains unclear. Trimming took off 5 bases at V and 1 base at J, with 9 bases between the two ends. The CDR3 length is 15 residues. Germline V lookup: CDR1 LNHNV, CDR2 YYDKDF (reference sequence). The DNA for the CDR3 is TGTGCCACCAGCCCTCGGTATTCTGGGGCCAACGTCCTGACTTTC. Its protein is CATSPRYSGANVLTF.

The V gene is TRBV2, the J gene TRBJ1-4; 8 bases fit TRBD1. V was pared by 6 bases and J by 6 bases, with 6 bases of the junction left unmatched. Germline CDR1 is SNHLY and CDR2 is FYNNEI. The CDR3 totals 14 residues. The CDR3 region has the DNA TGTGCCAGCAGGACCGGACAGGGCTATGAAAAACTGTTTTTT. Encoded protein: CASRTGQGYEKLFF.

CDR3 nucleotides: TGTGCCAGCAGCCATCGGGCAGGGCACTATGGCTACACCTTC. The encoded protein is CASSHRAGHYGYTF. The rearrangement uses TRBV3-1 (or the pseudogene TRBV3-2) and TRBJ1-2; weak D call: TRBD1 (5 bases). This CDR3 contains 14 residues. V lost 3 bases to trimming and J lost 3 bases, with 11 bases between them. The germline V gene encodes CDR1 LGHDT and CDR2 YNNKEL (reference sequence).

This chain links TRBV30 with TRBJ2-3, with D tentatively TRBD2 (6 bases). From germline, CDR1 is GTSNPN and CDR2 SVGIG (reference sequence). V was trimmed by 2 bases and J by 0 bases, leaving 9 bases between them. This CDR3 is 14 amino acids long. CDR3 in DNA: TGTGCCTGGAGTCTAGGGACTAGCACAGATACGCAGTATTTT. Amino acid sequence: CAWSLGTSTDTQYF.

The chain employs TRBV5-6 and TRBJ2-3, with 10 bases aligning to TRBD2. Germline trimming cut 1 base from V and 0 bases from J; bases unmatched to any gene: 8. Germline CDR1 reads SGHDT; CDR2 reads YYEEEE. This CDR3 contains 18 residues. The CDR3 DNA sequence: TGTGCCAGCAGCTTGTCGCTAGCGGGGGAACTAAGCACAGATACGCAGTATTTT. Protein product: CASSLSLAGELSTDTQYF.

The V and J genes are TRBV19 and TRBJ1-1; D call uncertain. Trimming took off 7 bases at V and 1 base at J, with 7 bases between the two ends. CDR3 length equals 12 residues. Germline V gives CDR1 LNHDA, CDR2 SQIVND (reference sequence). CDR3 DNA: TGTGCCAGTACCCCGGGGAACACTGAAGCTTTCTTT. Its translation is CASTPGNTEAFF.

This chain uses TRBV11-3 with TRBJ2-5; D is possibly TRBD2 (5 bases). The CDR3 extends over 13 amino acids. Trimming cost V 5 bases and J 5 bases, with 12 bases left between them. Germline CDR1 SGHNT, CDR2 YENEEA. CDR3 DNA: TGTGCCAGCAGCGCCCCCCCGGGGGAGACCCAGTACTTC. Translation: CASSAPPGETQYF.

The V and J genes are TRBV5-6 and TRBJ2-7; D is unclear. This CDR3 has 14 amino acids. V lost 1 base, J lost 6 bases, and 14 bases lay in between. CDR1 is SGHDT and CDR2 is YYEEEE in the germline V gene. CDR3 bases: TGTGCCAGCAGCTTGAACGGGCCGTATCCCGAGCAGTACTTC. Encoded protein: CASSLNGPYPEQYF.

The chain carries TRBV6-2 or TRBV6-3 and TRBJ2-1; 10 bases fit TRBD2. Germline V CDR1 and CDR2: MNHEY, SVGEGT. Unmatched junction bases numbered 7, after V lost 0 bases and J lost 8 bases. CDR3 length: 16 amino acids. The CDR3 DNA reads as TGTGCCAGCAGTTACTCTGCCAGCGGGGGGGCCCATGAGCAGTTCTTC. Encoded protein: CASSYSASGGAHEQFF.

The chain combines TRBV3-1 (or the pseudogene TRBV3-2) with TRBJ1-5; the D gene is possibly TRBD1 (6 bases). With 4 bases removed from V and 1 base from J, the gap between germline ends came to 14 bases. The CDR3 extends over 16 amino acids. Germline loops: CDR1 LGHDT, CDR2 YNNKEL (reference sequence). In DNA form, the CDR3 reads TGTGCCAGCAGCCCGTCGACAGGCCGAAGCAATCAGCCCCAGCATTTT. Its protein product is CASSPSTGRSNQPQHF.

This rearrangement joins TRBV18 to TRBJ2-2; D may be TRBD1 or TRBD2 (5 bases each). Germline CDR1 is KGHSH and CDR2 is LQKENI. The CDR3 has 16 residues. Trimming pared 0 bases from V and 2 bases from J, leaving 10 bases between. The CDR3 nucleotides read TGTGCCAGCTCACCACCCGGGACGGCAAACACCGGGGAGCTGTTTTTT. This gives the protein CASSPPGTANTGELFF.

A single count supports this clone. The gene calls are TRBV18 and TRBJ2-2; D may be TRBD2 (5 bases). The CDR3 runs 16 residues. The V end lost 5 bases, the J end lost 5 bases, and 18 bases lay between the germline ends. Per germline, CDR1 KGHSH and CDR2 LQKENI. The CDR3 DNA follows: TGTGCCAGCTCAACTGATACGAGGGCACCAACCGGGGAGCTGTTTTTT. It is translated as CASSTDTRAPTGELFF.

This chain joins TRBV4-3 and TRBJ2-1, with D uncertain. The CDR3 is made up of 15 amino acids. CDR1 and CDR2 from the germline V gene are LGHNA and YSLEER. The germline V and J ends were trimmed by 0 bases and 6 bases, with 12 bases remaining between them. CDR3 sequence: CASSQDWVSINEQFF. The CDR3 nucleotides read TGCGCCAGCAGCCAAGATTGGGTCTCCATCAATGAGCAGTTCTTC.

V and J are TRBV2 and TRBJ1-5; D is ambiguous. In germline, CDR1 is SNHLY, CDR2 FYNNEI. This CDR3 comprises 15 residues. The germline V and J ends were trimmed by 6 bases and 3 bases, with 15 bases remaining between them. CDR3 bases: TGTGCCAGCAGCCCGAGGAGCGAAACCAATCAGCCCCAGCATTTT. Its translation is CASSPRSETNQPQHF. Complete variable domain (other parts from reference TRBV2 and TRBJ1-5): EPEVTQTPSHQVTQMGQEVILRCVPISNHLYFYWYRQILGQKVEFLVSFYNNEISEKSEIFDDQFSVERPDGSNFTLKIRSTKLEDSAMYFCASSPRSETNQPQHFGDGTRLSIL.

The chain employs TRBV4-2 and TRBJ2-5; TRBD1 might be the D (7 bases). The CDR3 is made up of 15 amino acids. The V end was cut by 0 bases, the J end by 7 bases, with 15 bases between. CDR1 is LGHNA, CDR2 YNFKEQ, per germline. The CDR3 nucleotides read TGTGCCAGCAGCCAAGATACAGGGGAGGCTTTGACCCAGTACTTC. Its protein product is CASSQDTGEALTQYF.

This clone was detected once. CDR3 sequence reads: CASSQHSRDNTEAFF. The CDR3 DNA follows: TGTGCCAGCAGCCAGCATTCCAGGGATAACACTGAAGCTTTCTTT. V and J are TRBV3-1 (or the pseudogene TRBV3-2) and TRBJ1-1, with D tentatively TRBD1 (5 bases). Germline V gene data show CDR1 as LGHDT and CDR2 as YNNKEL (reference sequence). Between the trimmed V and J ends, which lost 3 bases and 2 bases, there was a span of 13 bases. The CDR3 runs 15 residues.

V usage is TRBV9 and J usage is TRBJ1-2; D remains unclear. Germline V gives CDR1 SGDLS, CDR2 YYNGEE. V lost 4 bases, J lost 8 bases, and 21 bases lay in between. This CDR3 has 15 residues. As DNA, the CDR3 is TGTGCCAGCAGCCAAACGACGGCCCCAACTACCGGCTACACCTTC. Protein: CASSQTTAPTTGYTF.

This sequence joins TRBV6-5 and TRBJ1-1; TRBD1 agrees at 10 bases. The germline gives CDR1 MNHEY, CDR2 SVGAGI. The CDR3 is made up of 14 amino acids. The junction had 11 bases not matched to a gene; V was cut back by 6 bases and J by 10 bases. CDR3 protein: CASRTGGLRGAAFF. The CDR3 DNA sequence: TGTGCCAGCAGGACAGGGGGCTTGAGGGGGGCAGCTTTCTTT.

The CDR3 region has the DNA TGTGCCAGCTCTCCGGGACTAGCGGGGTCAAACAGGGAGCAGTTCTTC. The encoded protein is CASSPGLAGSNREQFF. J is TRBJ2-1 and V is TRBV18; the match to TRBD2 covers 13 bases. Trimming at V came to 6 bases and at J to 10 bases, leaving 12 bases not matched to a gene. The V gene's germline CDR1 is KGHSH and CDR2 LQKENI. The length of the CDR3 is 16 residues.

This clone was observed once. The CDR3 sequence: CASSYRGRLSGNTIYF. DNA for the CDR3: TGTGCCAGCAGTTACAGGGGGCGGTTGTCCGGAAACACCATATATTTT. The V gene is TRBV6-2 or TRBV6-3, the J gene TRBJ1-3, with 7 nucleotides matching TRBD1. This CDR3 spans 16 amino acids. The germline V gene has CDR1 MNHEY and CDR2 SVGEGT. The junction had 8 bases not matched to a gene; V was cut back by 2 bases and J by 4 bases.

The rearrangement uses TRBV28 and TRBJ2-7; 11 nucleotides match TRBD2. The CDR3 length is 14 residues. V gave up 5 bases and J gave up 7 bases; unmatched junction bases: 7. Looked up from germline, CDR1 is MDHEN and CDR2 is SYDVKM. The CDR3 is CASSLSGGAGEQYF. CDR3 bases: TGTGCCAGCAGTCTTAGCGGGGGGGCAGGTGAGCAGTACTTC.

This chain links TRBV6-5 with TRBJ1-2, with TRBD1 as a possible D gene (6 bases). V was shortened by 5 bases and J by 14 bases, with 21 bases between the two germline ends. Germline V gives CDR1 MNHEY, CDR2 SVGAGI. The CDR3 runs to 13 residues. CDR3 coding DNA: TGTGCCAGCAGTACTAATACAGGGTCGTCGAAGACCTTC. Protein product: CASSTNTGSSKTF.

The chain couples TRBV13 to TRBJ1-1; the D gene is possibly TRBD1 (6 bases). Germline V CDR1 and CDR2: PRHDT, FYEKMQ (reference sequence). V dropped 0 bases and J dropped 7 bases, with 12 bases sitting between them. The CDR3 extends over 14 amino acids. In DNA, the CDR3 is TGTGCCAGCAGCTTAGGGACAGGATATGTTGAAGCTTTCTTT. Encoded protein: CASSLGTGYVEAFF.

This chain links TRBV25-1 with TRBJ2-7, with TRBD2 identical over 9 bases. This CDR3 spans 15 amino acids. CDR1 MGHDK and CDR2 SYGVNS come from the germline V gene. V was clipped by 6 bases and J by 7 bases; unmatched bases: 13. CDR3 DNA sequence: TGTGCCAGCAGGGGACCCGGGACTAGCCTTTTTGAGCAGTACTTC. Amino acids: CASRGPGTSLFEQYF.

The chain combines TRBV4-2 with TRBJ2-3; 7 bases line up with TRBD2. The V gene end was trimmed by 4 bases and the J gene end by 6 bases; junction bases not matched to a gene: 4. Germline CDR1 LGHNA, CDR2 YNFKEQ. This CDR3 has 13 amino acids. The CDR3 coding sequence is TGTGCCAGCAGCCCGACTAGCATGGATACGCAGTATTTT. Translated: CASSPTSMDTQYF.

This chain uses TRBV15 with TRBJ1-1; D is possibly TRBD1 (5 bases). Between the trimmed V and J ends, which lost 1 base and 4 bases, there was a span of 10 bases. CDR3 length: 14 amino acids. Per the germline V gene, CDR1 is LNHNV and CDR2 is YYDKDF (reference sequence). CDR3 sequence (DNA): TGTGCCACCAGCAGAGTTGGGGGGATCACTGAAGCTTTCTTT. Its protein product is CATSRVGGITEAFF.

This chain connects TRBV19 to TRBJ2-2; D possibly corresponds to TRBD1 (7 bases). Germline CDR1 and CDR2: LNHDA and SQIVND (reference sequence). Trimming pared 7 bases from V and 2 bases from J, leaving 17 bases between. The CDR3 totals 16 residues. CDR3 amino acids: CASTHRRGRNTGELFF. The CDR3 DNA reads as TGTGCCAGTACCCATAGGAGGGGGCGAAACACCGGGGAGCTGTTTTTT.

This sequence joins TRBV12-5 and TRBJ2-1; 11 positions match TRBD2. The germline V gene has CDR1 LGHNT and CDR2 FRNRAP. J gave up 1 base and V 0 bases, and 5 bases lay outside the gene matches. The CDR3 totals 18 residues. The CDR3 DNA reads TGTGCTAGTGGTTTGGTACAGGGACTAGCGGCTTCCTACAATGAGCAGTTCTTC. It yields the protein CASGLVQGLAASYNEQFF.